The T cell receptor beta chain under discussion was sequenced for a study of cytomegalovirus exposure and HLA in healthy donors. The study, taken as a whole, reports: When analyzed later, a missense DCLRE1C variant was found to be linked to TCR beta V- and J-gene trimming.

CDR3 length: 16 residues. Germline V gene data show CDR1 as LNHNV and CDR2 as YYDKDF (reference sequence). Trimming at V came to 8 bases and at J to 3 bases, leaving 8 bases not matched to a gene. PCR involved 60 Vbeta and 13 Jbeta primers. Profiling relied on immunoSEQ multiplex PCR, and the TCRdb table lists in-frame clones only, not all of them. The sample yields 160,000 or so clones, around three quarters seen once. Worth noting for this clone: Its antigen remains unidentified.

The J gene is TRBJ2-2, the V gene TRBV15; TRBD2 matches at 11 bases. This receptor was identified in a woman in her 40s in good health and CMV-seronegative. The specimen sequenced was PBMCs. The CDR3, as DNA: TGTGCCACCGGGGTAGCGGGGGGGCCGGACACCGGGGAGCTGTTTTTT. Amino acids: CATGVAGGPDTGELFF. The variable domain in full, completed from reference TRBV15 and TRBJ2-2, reads DAMVIQNPRYQVTQFGKPVTLSCSQTLNHNVMYWYQQKSSQAPKLLFHYYDKDFNNEADTPDNFQSRRPNTSFCFLDIRSPGLGDTAMYLCATGVAGGPDTGELFFGEGSRLTVL.